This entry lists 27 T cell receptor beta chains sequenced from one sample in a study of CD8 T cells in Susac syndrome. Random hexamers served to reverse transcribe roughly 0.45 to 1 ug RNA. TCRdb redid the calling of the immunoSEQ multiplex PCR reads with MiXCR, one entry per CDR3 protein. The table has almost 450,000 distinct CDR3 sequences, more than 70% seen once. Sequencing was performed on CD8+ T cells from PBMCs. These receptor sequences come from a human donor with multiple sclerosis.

The CDR3 loop is CASSPQGQVFTDTQYF. CDR3 in DNA: TGTGCCAGCAGTCCCCAGGGACAGGTATTCACAGATACGCAGTATTTT. V usage is TRBV28 and J usage is TRBJ2-3; TRBD1 matches at 8 bases. Trimming at V came to 5 bases and at J to 2 bases, leaving 9 bases not matched to a gene. CDR3 length: 16 amino acids. CDR1 and CDR2 from the germline V gene are MDHEN and SYDVKM.

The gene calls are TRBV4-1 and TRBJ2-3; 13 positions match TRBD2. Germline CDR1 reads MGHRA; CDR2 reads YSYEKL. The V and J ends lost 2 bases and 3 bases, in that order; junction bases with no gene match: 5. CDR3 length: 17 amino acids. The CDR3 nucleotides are TGCGCCAGCAGCCAAAAACTAGCGGGAGGGGGTACAGATACGCAGTATTTT. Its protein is CASSQKLAGGGTDTQYF.

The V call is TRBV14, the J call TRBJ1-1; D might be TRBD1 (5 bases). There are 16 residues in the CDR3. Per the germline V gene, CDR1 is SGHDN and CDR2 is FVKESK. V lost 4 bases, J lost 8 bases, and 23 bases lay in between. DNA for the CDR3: TGTGCCAGCAGCCCCCGGGACCCGAGGCCGGATAGGGAAGCTTTCTTT. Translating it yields CASSPRDPRPDREAFF.

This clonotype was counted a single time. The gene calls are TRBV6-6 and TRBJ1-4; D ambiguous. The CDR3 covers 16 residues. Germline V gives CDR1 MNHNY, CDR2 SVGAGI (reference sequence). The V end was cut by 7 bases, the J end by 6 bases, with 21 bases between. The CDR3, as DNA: TGTGCCAGCAACACCCTACCTCGGCAGCGGCATGAAAAACTGTTTTTT. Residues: CASNTLPRQRHEKLFF.

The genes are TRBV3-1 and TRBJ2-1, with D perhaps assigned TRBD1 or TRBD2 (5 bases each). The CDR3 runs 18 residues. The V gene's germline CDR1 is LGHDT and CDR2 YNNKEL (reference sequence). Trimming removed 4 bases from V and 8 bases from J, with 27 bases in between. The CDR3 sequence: CASSLLRGESEAVDEQFF. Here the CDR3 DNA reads TGTGCCAGCAGCCTTTTAAGAGGGGAGAGTGAGGCCGTGGATGAGCAGTTCTTC.

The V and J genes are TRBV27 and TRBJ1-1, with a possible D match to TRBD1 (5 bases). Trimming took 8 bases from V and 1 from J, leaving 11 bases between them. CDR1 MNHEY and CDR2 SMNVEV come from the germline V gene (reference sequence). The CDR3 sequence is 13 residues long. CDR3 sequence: CASGAGSNTEAFF. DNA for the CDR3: TGTGCCAGCGGGGCCGGATCGAACACTGAAGCTTTCTTT.

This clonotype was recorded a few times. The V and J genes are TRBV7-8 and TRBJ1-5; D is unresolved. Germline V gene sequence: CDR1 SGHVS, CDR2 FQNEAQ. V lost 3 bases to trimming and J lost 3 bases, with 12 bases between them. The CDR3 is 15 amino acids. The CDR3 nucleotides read TGTGCCAGCAGCTTGGAGGGAATTAACAATCAGCCCCAGCATTTT. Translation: CASSLEGINNQPQHF.

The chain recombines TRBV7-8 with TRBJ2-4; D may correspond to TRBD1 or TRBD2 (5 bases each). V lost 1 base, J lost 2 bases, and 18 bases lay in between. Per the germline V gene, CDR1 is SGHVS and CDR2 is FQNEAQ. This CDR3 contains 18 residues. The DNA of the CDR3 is TGTGCCAGCAGCTTAGGGAGAGTGAGGGGTTTAACCAAAAACATTCAGTACTTC. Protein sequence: CASSLGRVRGLTKNIQYF. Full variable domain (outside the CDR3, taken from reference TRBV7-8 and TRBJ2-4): GAGVSQSPRYKVAKRGQDVALRCDPISGHVSLFWYQQALGQGPEFLTYFQNEAQLDKSGLPSDRFFAERPEGSVSTLKIQRTQQEDSAVYLCASSLGRVRGLTKNIQYFGAGTRLSVL.

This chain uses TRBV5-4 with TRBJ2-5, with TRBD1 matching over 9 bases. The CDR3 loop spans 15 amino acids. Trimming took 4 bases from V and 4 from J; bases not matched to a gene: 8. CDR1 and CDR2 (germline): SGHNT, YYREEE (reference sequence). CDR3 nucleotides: TGTGCCAGCAGCGGGGACAGGGTTCTGAGAGAGACCCAGTACTTC. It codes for CASSGDRVLRETQYF.

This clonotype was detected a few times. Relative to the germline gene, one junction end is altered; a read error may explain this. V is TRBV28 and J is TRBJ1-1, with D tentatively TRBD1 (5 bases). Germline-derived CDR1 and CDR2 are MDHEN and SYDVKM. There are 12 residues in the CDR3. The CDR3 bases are TGTGCCAGCAGTTTTCGGGACTCTGAGGCTTTCTTT. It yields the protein CASSFRDSEAFF.

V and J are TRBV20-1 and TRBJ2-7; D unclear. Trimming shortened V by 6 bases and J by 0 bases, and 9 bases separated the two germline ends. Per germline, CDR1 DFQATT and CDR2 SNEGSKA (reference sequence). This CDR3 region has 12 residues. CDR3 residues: CSAPADSYEQYF. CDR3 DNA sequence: TGCAGTGCCCCGGCGGACTCCTACGAGCAGTACTTC.

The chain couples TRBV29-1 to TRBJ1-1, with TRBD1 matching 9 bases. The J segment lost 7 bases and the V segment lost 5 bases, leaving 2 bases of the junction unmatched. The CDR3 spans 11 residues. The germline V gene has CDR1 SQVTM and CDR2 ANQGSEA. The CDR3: CSVTGGVEAFF. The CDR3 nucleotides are TGCAGCGTTACAGGGGGCGTTGAAGCTTTCTTT.

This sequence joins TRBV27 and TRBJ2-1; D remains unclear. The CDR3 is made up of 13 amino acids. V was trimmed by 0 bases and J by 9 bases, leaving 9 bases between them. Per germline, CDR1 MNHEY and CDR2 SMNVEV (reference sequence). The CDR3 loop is CASSLSPETEQFF. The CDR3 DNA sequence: TGTGCCAGCAGTTTATCGCCGGAAACTGAGCAGTTCTTC.

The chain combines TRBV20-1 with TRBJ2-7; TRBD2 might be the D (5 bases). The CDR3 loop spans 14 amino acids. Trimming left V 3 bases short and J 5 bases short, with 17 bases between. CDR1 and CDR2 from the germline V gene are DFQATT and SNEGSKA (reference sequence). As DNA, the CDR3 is TGCAGTGCTAGCGAACGGGGTGTACTTGACGAGCAGTACTTC. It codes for CSASERGVLDEQYF.

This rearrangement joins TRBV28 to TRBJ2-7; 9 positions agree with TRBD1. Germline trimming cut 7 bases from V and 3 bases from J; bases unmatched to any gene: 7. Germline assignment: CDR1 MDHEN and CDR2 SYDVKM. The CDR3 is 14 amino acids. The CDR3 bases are TGTGCCAGCATCGGCCGGGACAGGGTCTACGAGCAGTACTTC. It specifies CASIGRDRVYEQYF.

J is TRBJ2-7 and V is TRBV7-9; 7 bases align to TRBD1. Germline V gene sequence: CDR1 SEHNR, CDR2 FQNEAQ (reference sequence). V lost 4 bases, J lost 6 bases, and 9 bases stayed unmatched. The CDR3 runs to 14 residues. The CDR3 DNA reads TGTGCCAGCAGCTCGGGACAGCACCTAGGCGAGCAGTACTTC. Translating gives CASSSGQHLGEQYF.

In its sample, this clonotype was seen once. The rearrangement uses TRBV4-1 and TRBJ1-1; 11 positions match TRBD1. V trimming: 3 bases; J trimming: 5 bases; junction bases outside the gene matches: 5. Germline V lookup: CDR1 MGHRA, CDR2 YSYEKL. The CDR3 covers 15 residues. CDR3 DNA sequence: TGCGCCAGCAGCCATTCGGGGACAGGGGGGACTGAAGCTTTCTTT. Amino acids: CASSHSGTGGTEAFF.

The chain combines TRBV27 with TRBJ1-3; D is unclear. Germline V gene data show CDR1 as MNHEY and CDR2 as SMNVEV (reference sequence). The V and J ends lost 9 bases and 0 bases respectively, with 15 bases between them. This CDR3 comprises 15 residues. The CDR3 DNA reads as TGTGCCAGTCAGCATGACGGGAGCTCTGGAAACACCATATATTTT. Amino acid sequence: CASQHDGSSGNTIYF.

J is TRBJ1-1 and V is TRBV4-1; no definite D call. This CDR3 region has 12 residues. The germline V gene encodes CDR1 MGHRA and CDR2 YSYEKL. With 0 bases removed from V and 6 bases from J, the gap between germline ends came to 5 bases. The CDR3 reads CASSQEGSEAFF. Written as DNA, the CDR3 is TGCGCCAGCAGCCAAGAGGGATCTGAAGCTTTCTTT.

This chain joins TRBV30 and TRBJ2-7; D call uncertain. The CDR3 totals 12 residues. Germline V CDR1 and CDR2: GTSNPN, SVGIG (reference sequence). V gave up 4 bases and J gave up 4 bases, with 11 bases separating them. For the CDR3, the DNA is TGTGCCTGGACCTCCCCCCGGTACGAGCAGTACTTC. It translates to CAWTSPRYEQYF.

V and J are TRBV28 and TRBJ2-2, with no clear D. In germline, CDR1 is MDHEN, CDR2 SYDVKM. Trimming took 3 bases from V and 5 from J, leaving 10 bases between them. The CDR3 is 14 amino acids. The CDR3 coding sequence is TGTGCCAGCAGTTTCATTCTACCAACCGGGGAGCTGTTTTTT. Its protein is CASSFILPTGELFF.

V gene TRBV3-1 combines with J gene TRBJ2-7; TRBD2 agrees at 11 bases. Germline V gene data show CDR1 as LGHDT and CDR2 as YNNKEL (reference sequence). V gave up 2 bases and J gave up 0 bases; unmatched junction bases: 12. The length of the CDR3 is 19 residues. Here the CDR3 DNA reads TGTGCCAGCAGCCAACTTCGGACTAGCGGGCAAACTCCCTCCTACGAGCAGTACTTC. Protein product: CASSQLRTSGQTPSYEQYF.

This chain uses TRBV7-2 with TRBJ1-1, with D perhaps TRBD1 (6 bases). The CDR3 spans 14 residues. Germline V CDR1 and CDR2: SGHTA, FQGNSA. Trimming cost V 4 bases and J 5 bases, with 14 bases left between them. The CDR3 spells CASSSHREGTEAFF. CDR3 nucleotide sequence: TGTGCCAGCAGCTCCCACAGGGAGGGAACTGAAGCTTTCTTT. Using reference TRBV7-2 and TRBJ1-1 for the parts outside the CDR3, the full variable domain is GAGVSQSPSNKVTEKGKDVELRCDPISGHTALYWYRQSLGQGLEFLIYFQGNSAPDKSGLPSDRFSAERTGGSVSTLTIQRTQQEDSAVYLCASSSHREGTEAFFGQGTRLTVV.

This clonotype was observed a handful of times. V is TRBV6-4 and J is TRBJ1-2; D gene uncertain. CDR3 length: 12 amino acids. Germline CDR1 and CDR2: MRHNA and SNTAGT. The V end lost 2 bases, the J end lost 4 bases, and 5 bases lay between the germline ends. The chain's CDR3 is CASSDRVYGYTF. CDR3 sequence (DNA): TGTGCCAGCAGTGACCGTGTCTATGGCTACACCTTC.

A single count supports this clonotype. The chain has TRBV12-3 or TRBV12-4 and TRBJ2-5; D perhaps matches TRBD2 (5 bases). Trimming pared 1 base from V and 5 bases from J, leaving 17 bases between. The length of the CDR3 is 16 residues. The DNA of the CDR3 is TGTGCCAGCAGTTTAGGCGGGCCCCACTCGAAGGAGACCCAGTACTTC. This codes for CASSLGGPHSKETQYF.

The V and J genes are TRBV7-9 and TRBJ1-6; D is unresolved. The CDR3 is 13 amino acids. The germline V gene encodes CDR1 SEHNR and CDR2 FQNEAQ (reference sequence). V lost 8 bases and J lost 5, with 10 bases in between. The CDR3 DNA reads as TGTGCCAGCTCTAGGCCGAATAATTCACCCCTCCACTTT. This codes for CASSRPNNSPLHF.

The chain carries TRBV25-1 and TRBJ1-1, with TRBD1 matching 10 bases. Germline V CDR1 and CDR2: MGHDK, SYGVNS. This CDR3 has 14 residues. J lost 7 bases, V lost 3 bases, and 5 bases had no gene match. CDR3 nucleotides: TGTGCCAGCAGTGACGGGACAGGGGTTTATGAAGCTTTCTTT. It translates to CASSDGTGVYEAFF.